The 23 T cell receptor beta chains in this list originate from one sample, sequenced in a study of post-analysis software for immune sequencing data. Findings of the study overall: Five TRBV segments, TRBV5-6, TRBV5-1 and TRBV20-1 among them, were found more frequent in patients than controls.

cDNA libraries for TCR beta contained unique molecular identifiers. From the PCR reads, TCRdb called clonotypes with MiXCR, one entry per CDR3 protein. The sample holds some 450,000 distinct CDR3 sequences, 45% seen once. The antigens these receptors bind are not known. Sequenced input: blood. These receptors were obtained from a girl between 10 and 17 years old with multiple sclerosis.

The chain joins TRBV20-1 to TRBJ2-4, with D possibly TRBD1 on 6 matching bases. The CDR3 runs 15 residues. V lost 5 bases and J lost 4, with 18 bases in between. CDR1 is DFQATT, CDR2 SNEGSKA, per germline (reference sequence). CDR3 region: CSASPEGRGKNIQYF. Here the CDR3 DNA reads TGCAGTGCTTCCCCCGAGGGAAGGGGGAAAAACATTCAGTACTTC.

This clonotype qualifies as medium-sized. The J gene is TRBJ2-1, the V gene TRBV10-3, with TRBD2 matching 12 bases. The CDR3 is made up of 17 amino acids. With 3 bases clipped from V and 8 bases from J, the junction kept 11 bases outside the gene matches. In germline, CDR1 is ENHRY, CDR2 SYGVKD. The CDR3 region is CAISDRTSGTHQDEQFF. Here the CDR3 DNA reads TGTGCCATCAGTGATCGGACTAGCGGGACTCATCAGGATGAGCAGTTCTTC.

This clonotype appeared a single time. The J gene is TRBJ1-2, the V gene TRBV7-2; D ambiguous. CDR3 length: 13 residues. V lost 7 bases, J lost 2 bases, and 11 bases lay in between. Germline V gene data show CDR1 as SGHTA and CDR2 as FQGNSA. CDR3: CASTGKTNYGYTF. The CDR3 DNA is TGTGCCAGCACGGGCAAGACAAACTATGGCTACACCTTC.

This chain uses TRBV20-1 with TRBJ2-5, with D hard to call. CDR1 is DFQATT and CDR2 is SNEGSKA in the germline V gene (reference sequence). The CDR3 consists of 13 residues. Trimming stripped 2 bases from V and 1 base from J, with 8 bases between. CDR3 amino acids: CSARRSAQETQYF. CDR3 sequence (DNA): TGCAGTGCTAGAAGGTCAGCCCAAGAGACCCAGTACTTC.

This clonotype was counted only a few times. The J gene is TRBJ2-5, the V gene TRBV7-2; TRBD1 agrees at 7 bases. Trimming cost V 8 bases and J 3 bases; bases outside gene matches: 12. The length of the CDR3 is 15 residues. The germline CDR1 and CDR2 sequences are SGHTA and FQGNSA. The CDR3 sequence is CASLAPQGVEETQYF. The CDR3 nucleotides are TGTGCCAGCTTAGCGCCCCAGGGGGTTGAAGAGACCCAGTACTTC. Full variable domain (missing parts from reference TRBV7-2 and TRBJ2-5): GAGVSQSPSNKVTEKGKDVELRCDPISGHTALYWYRQSLGQGLEFLIYFQGNSAPDKSGLPSDRFSAERTGGSVSTLTIQRTQQEDSAVYLCASLAPQGVEETQYFGPGTRLLVL.

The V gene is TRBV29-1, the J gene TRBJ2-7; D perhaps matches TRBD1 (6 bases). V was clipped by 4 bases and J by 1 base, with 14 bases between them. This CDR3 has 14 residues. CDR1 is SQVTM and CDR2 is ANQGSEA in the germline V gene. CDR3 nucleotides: TGCAGCGTTGTTGGCCCCCAGGGGTCCTACGAGCAGTACTTC. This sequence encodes CSVVGPQGSYEQYF.

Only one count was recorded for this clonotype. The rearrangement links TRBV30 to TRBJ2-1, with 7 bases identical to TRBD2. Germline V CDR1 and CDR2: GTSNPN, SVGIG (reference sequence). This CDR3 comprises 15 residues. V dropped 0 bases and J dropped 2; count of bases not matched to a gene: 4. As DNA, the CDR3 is TGTGCCTGGAGTGTACAAAGCGGGGCCTACAATGAGCAGTTCTTC. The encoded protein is CAWSVQSGAYNEQFF.

The CDR3 nucleotides read TGTGCCAGCAGGGAGAGGACAGGGATCACAGATACGCAGTATTTT. This sequence encodes CASRERTGITDTQYF. The chain joins TRBV12-3 or TRBV12-4 to TRBJ2-3; TRBD1 agrees at 8 bases. V lost 6 bases, J lost 2 bases, and 7 bases stayed unmatched. The CDR3 has 15 amino acids.

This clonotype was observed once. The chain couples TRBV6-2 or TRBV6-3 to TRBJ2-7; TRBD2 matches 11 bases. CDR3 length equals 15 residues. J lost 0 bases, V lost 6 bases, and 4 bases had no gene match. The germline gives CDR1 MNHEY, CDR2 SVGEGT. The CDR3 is CASRRTSGLSYEQYF. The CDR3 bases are TGTGCCAGCAGACGGACTAGCGGGCTCTCCTACGAGCAGTACTTC.

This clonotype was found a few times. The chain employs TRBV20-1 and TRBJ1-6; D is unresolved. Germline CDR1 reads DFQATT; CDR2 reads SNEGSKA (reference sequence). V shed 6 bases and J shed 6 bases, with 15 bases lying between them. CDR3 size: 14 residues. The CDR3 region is CSAPGEDLNSPLHF. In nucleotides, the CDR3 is TGCAGTGCCCCCGGAGAGGACCTTAATTCACCCCTCCACTTT.

In DNA, the CDR3 is TGCAGTGCTAGAAGTTTGACAGGGTCCTCCAGATGGGAGCAGTACTTC. This codes for CSARSLTGSSRWEQYF. The chain uses TRBV20-1 and TRBJ2-7; 7 nucleotides agree with TRBD1. V was pared by 2 bases and J by 7 bases, with 17 bases of the junction left unmatched. Germline V gene data show CDR1 as DFQATT and CDR2 as SNEGSKA (reference sequence). CDR3 length: 16 amino acids.

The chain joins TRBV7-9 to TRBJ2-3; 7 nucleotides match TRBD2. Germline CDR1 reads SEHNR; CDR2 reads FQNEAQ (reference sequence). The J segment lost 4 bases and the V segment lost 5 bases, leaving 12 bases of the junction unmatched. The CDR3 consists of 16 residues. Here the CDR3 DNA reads TGTGCCAGCAGCCCAAGGGGAGGGCCGGGATCAGATACGCAGTATTTT. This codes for CASSPRGGPGSDTQYF. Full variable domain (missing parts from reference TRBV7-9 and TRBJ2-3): DTGVSQNPRHKITKRGQNVTFRCDPISEHNRLYWYRQTLGQGPEFLTYFQNEAQLEKSRLLSDRFSAERPKGSFSTLEIQRTEQGDSAMYLCASSPRGGPGSDTQYFGPGTRLTVL.

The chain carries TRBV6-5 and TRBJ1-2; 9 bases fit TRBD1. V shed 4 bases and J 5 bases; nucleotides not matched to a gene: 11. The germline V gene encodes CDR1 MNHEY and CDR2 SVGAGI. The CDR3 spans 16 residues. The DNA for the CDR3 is TGTGCCAGCAGTTTCTCTCCGGGACAGGGAACATATGGCTACACCTTC. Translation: CASSFSPGQGTYGYTF.

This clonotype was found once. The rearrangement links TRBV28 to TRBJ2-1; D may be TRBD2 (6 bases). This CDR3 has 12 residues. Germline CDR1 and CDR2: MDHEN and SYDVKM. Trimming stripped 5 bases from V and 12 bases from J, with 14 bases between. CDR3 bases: TGTGCCAGCAGTCCTCCGGGACTCCTGCAGTTCTTC. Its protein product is CASSPPGLLQFF.

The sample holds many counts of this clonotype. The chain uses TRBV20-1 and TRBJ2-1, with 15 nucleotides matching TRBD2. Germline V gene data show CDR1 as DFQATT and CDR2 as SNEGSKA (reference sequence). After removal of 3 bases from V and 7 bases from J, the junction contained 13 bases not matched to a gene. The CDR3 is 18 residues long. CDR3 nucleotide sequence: TGCAGTGCTAGCGTATCTGCTTTAGGACTAGCGGGAGGGAATGAGCAGTTCTTC. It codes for CSASVSALGLAGGNEQFF.

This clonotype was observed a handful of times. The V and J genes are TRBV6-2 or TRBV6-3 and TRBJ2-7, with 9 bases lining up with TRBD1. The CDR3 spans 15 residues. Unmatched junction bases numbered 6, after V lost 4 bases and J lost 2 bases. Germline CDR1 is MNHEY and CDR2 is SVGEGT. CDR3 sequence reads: CASSSGTGLTYEQYF. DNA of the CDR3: TGTGCCAGCAGTTCCGGGACAGGGTTGACCTACGAGCAGTACTTC.

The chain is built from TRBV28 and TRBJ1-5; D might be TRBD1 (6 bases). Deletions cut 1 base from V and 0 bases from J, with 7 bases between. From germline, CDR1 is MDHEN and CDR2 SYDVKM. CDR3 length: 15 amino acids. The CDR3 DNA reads TGTGCCAGCAGTTTATCAGGGGATAGCAATCAGCCCCAGCATTTT. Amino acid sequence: CASSLSGDSNQPQHF. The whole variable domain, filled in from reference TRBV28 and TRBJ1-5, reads DVKVTQSSRYLVKRTGEKVFLECVQDMDHENMFWYRQDPGLGLRLIYFSYDVKMKEKGDIPEGYSVSREKKERFSLILESASTNQTSMYLCASSLSGDSNQPQHFGDGTRLSIL.

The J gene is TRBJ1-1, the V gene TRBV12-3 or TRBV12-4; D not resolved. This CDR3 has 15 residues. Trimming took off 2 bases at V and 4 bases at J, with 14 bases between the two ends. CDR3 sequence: CASSLRGMGSTEAFF. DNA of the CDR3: TGTGCCAGCAGTTTAAGAGGGATGGGGAGCACTGAAGCTTTCTTT.

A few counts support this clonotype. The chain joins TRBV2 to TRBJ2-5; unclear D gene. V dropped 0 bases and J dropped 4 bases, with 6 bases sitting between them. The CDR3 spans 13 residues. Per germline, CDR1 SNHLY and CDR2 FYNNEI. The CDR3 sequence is CASSEAPRETQYF. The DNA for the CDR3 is TGTGCCAGCAGTGAAGCCCCCCGAGAGACCCAGTACTTC.

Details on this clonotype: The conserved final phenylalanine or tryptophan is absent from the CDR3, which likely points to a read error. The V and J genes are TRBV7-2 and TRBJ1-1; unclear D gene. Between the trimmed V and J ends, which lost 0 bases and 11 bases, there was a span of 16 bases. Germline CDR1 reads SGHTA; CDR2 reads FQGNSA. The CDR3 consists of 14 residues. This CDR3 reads CASSLALRGQRAFL. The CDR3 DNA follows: TGTGCCAGCAGCTTAGCTTTACGGGGTCAGAGGGCTTTCTTG.

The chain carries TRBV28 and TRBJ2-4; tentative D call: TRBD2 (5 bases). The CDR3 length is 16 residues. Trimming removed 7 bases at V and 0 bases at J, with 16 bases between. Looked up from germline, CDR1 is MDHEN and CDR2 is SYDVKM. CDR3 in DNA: TGTGCCAGCACCTCTCGGACTGACTTAGCCAAAAACATTCAGTACTTC. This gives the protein CASTSRTDLAKNIQYF.

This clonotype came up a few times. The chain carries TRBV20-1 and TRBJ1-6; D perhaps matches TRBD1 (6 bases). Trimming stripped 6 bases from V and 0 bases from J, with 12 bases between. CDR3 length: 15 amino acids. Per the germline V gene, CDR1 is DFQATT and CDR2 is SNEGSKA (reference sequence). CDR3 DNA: TGCAGTGCCGCAGGGGAAAGCTCCTATAATTCACCCCTCCACTTT. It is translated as CSAAGESSYNSPLHF.

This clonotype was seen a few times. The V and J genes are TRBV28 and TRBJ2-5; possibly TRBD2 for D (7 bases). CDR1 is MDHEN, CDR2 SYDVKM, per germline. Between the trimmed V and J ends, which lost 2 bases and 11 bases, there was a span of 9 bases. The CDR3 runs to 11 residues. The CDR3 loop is CASSLRGGQYF. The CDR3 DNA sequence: TGTGCCAGCAGTTTAAGGGGGGGGCAGTACTTC.